In its sample, the clone carrying this T cell receptor (beta chain) was seen many times. What it binds is not known. These data originate in a study of early T cells in non-severe SARS-CoV-2 infection. Study conclusions and caveats: Using VDJdb, the matching emphasized anti-spike CD8 responses while missing private and CD4 specificities.

Germline CDR1 and CDR2: SGHRS and YFSETQ. V lost 4 bases and J lost 2; bases outside the gene matches: 4. CDR3 length equals 14 residues. Attached unique molecular identifiers marked individual cDNA molecules. Each CDR3 protein gets one entry after TCRdb re-called the 5' RACE reads with MiXCR. The repertoire holds approximately 48,000 distinct CDR3 sequences, with roughly 8.8% as singletons. This chain uses TRBV5-1 with TRBJ2-5, with 8 bases that match TRBD1. Sequenced: whole blood. This receptor was obtained from an adult who was a healthcare worker with PCR-confirmed SARS-CoV-2 infection or an uninfected control (not recorded which). The CDR3 reads CASSPWTGQETQYF. CDR3 bases: TGCGCCAGCAGCCCCTGGACAGGGCAAGAGACCCAGTACTTC.